This T cell receptor (beta chain) was identified during a study of T cell repertoires in cytomegalovirus infection. Study-level background: Public TCR beta signatures indicated both CMV infection and matching HLA type.

This clonotype was observed many times. What it binds is unknown. Findings and limits, study-wide: CMV-specific TCR beta clonotypes restricted by HLA-C were the ones dominating the ex vivo response. Cumulative public TCR beta family frequency identified carriers of CMV plus the relevant HLA.

Via MiXCR, TCRdb re-called the reads, giving one row per CDR3 protein. This sample has 300,000 or so distinct CDR3 sequences, with roughly a tenth found just once. Germline-derived CDR1 and CDR2 are SEHNR and FQNEAQ (reference sequence). The CDR3 extends over 16 amino acids. The V segment lost 2 bases and the J segment 5 bases; nucleotides outside the gene matches: 8. This receptor was taken from a human donor in good health (CMV status not recorded). Some clones in this sample may be carry-over from other donors' samples. Sequences were obtained from PBMCs. The chain employs TRBV7-9 and TRBJ2-1, with TRBD2 identical over 8 bases. CDR3 region: CASSLTGSGVHNEQFF. CDR3 in DNA: TGTGCCAGCAGCTTAACCGGTAGCGGGGTCCACAATGAGCAGTTCTTC.